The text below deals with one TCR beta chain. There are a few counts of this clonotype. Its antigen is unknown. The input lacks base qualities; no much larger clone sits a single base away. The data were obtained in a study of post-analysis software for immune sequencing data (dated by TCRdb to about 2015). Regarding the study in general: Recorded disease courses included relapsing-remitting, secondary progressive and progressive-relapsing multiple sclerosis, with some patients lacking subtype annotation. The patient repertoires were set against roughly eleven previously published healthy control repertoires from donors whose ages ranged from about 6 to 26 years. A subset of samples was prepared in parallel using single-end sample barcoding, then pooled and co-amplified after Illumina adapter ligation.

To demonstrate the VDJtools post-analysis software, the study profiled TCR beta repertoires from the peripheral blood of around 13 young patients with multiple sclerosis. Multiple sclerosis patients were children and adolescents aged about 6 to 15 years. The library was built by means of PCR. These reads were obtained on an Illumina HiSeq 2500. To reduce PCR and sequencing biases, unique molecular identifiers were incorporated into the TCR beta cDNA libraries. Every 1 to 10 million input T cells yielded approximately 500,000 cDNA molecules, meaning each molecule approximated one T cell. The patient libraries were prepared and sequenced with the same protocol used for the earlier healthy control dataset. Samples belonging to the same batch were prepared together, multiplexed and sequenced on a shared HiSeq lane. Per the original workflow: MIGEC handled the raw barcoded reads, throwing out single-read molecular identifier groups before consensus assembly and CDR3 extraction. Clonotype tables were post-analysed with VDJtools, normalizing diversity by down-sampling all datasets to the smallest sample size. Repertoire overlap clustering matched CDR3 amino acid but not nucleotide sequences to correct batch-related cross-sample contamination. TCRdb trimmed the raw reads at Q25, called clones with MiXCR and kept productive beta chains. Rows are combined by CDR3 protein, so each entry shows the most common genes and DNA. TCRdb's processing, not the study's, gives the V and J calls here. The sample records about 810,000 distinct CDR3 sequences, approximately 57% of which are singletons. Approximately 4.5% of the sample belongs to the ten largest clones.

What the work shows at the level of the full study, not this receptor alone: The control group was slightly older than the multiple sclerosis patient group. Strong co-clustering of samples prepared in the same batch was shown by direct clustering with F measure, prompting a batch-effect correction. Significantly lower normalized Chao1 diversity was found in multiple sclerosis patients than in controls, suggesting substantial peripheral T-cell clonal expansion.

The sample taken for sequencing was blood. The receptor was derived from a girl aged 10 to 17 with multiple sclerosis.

The nucleotide sequence reads TGCAGTGCTAGATCAGACAGGGACTCCTACGAGCAGTACTTC. It specifies CSARSDRDSYEQYF. This sequence uses TRBV20-1 and TRBJ2-7, with 7 central nucleotides matching TRBD1. The CDR3 contains 14 residues, cysteine and phenylalanine counted. Only the CDR3 portion is preserved as DNA: 42 bases, with reading frame beginning at the first base. Per the germline V gene (reference sequence), DFQATT is the CDR1 and SNEGSKA is the CDR2. Ends trimmed: V by 2 bases, J by 0 bases; bases unmatched to a gene: 4.